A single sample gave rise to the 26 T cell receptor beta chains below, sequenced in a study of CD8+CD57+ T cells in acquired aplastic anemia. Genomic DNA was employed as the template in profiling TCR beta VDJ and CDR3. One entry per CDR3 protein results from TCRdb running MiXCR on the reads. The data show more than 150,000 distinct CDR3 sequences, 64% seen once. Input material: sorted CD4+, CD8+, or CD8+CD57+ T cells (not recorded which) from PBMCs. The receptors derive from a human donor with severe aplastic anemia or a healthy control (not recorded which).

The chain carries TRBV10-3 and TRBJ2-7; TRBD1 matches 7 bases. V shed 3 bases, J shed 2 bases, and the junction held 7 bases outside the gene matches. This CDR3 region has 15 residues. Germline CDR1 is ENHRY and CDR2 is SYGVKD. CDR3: CAISDGLGQAYEQYF. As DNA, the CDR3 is TGTGCCATCAGTGACGGTTTAGGACAGGCCTACGAGCAGTACTTC.

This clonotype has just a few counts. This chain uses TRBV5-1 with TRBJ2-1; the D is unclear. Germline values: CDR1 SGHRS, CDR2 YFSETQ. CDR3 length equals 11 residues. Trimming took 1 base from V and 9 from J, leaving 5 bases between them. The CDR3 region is CASSLHREQFF. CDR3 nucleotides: TGCGCCAGCAGCTTGCATCGTGAGCAGTTCTTC.

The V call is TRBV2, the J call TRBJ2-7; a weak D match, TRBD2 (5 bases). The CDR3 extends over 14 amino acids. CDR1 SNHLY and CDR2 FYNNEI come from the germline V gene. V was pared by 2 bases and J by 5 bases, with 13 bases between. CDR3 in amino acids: CASSELGRGHEQYF. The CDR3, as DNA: TGTGCCAGCAGTGAATTGGGGAGAGGGCACGAGCAGTACTTC.

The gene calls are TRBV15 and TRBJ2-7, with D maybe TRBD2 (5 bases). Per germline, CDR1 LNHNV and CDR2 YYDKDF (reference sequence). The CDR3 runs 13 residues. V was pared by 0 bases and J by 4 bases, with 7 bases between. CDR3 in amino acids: CATSRDTGYEQYF. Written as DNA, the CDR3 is TGTGCCACCAGCAGAGATACGGGGTACGAGCAGTACTTC.

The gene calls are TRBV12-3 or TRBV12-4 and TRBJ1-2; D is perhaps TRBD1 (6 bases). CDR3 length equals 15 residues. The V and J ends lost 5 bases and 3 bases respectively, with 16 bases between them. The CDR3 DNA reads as TGTGCCAGCAGTCCGAGGGGGGTTCAGGACTATGGCTACACCTTC. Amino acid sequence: CASSPRGVQDYGYTF.

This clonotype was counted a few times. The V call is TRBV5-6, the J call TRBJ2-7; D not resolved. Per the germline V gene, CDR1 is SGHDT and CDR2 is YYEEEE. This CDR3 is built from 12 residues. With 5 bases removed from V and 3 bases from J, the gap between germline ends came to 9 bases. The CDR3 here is CASRDGSYEQYF. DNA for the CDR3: TGTGCCAGCAGGGACGGAAGCTACGAGCAGTACTTC. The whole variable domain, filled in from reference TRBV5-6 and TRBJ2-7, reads DAGVTQSPTHLIKTRGQQVTLRCSPKSGHDTVSWYQQALGQGPQFIFQYYEEEERQRGNFPDRFSGHQFPNYSSELNVNALLLGDSALYLCASRDGSYEQYFGPGTRLTVT.

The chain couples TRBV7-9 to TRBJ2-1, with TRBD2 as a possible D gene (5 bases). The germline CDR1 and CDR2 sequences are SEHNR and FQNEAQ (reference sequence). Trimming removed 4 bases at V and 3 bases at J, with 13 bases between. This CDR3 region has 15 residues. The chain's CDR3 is CASSSPGGSYNEQFF. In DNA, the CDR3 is TGTGCCAGCAGCTCCCCCGGTGGGAGCTACAATGAGCAGTTCTTC. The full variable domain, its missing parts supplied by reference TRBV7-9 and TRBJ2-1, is DTGVSQNPRHKITKRGQNVTFRCDPISEHNRLYWYRQTLGQGPEFLTYFQNEAQLEKSRLLSDRFSAERPKGSFSTLEIQRTEQGDSAMYLCASSSPGGSYNEQFFGPGTRLTVL.

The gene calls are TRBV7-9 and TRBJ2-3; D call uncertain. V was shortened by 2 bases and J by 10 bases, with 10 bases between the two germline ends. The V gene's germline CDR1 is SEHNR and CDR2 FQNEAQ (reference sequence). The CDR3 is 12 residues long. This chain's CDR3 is CASSLNSDAQYF. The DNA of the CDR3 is TGTGCCAGCAGCTTAAATAGTGATGCGCAGTATTTT.

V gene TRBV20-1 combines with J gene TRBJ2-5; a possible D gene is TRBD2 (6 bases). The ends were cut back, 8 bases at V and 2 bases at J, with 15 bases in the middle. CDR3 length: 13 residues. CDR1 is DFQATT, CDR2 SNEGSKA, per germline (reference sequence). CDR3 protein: CSSGGIGQETQYF. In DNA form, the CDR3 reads TGCAGTTCTGGGGGGATAGGTCAAGAGACCCAGTACTTC.

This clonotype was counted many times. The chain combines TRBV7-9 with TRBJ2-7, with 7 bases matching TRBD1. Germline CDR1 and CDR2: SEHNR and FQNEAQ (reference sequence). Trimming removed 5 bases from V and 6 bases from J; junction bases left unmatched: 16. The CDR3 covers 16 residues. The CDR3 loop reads CASSPTGVSLPGEQYF. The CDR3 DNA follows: TGTGCCAGCAGCCCCACAGGGGTATCTCTCCCGGGCGAGCAGTACTTC.

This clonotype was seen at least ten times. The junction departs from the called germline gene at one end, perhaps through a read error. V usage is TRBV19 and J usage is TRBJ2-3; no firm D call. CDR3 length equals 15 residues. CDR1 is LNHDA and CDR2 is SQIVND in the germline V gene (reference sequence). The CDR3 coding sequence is TGTGCAAGTAGTCGAACGACATCTAGCACAGATACGCAGTATTTT. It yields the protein CASSRTTSSTDTQYF. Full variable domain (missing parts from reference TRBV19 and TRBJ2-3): DGGITQSPKYLFRKEGQNVTLSCEQNLNHDAMYWYRQDPGQGLRLIYYSQIVNDFQKGDIAEGYSVSREKKESFPLTVTSAQKNPTAFYLCASSRTTSSTDTQYFGPGTRLTVL.

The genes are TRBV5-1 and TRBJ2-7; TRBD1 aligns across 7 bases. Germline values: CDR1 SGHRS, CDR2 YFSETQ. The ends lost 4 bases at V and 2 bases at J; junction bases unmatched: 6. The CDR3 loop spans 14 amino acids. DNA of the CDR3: TGCGCCAGCAGCGGAAAAGGACAGGCCTACGAGCAGTACTTC. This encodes CASSGKGQAYEQYF.

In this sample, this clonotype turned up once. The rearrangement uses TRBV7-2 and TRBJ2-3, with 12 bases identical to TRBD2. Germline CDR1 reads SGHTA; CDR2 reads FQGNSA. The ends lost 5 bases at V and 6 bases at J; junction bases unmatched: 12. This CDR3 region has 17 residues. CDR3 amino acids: CASSAGLAGGVLDTQYF. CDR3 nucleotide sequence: TGTGCCAGCAGCGCGGGACTAGCGGGTGGGGTTTTGGATACGCAGTATTTT.

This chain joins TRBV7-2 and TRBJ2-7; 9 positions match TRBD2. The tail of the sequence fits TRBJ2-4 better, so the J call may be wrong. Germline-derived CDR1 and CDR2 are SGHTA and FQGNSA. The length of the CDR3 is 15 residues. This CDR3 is CASSLVASGANIQYF. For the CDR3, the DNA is TGTGCCAGCAGCTTAGTAGCTAGCGGGGCGAACATTCAGTACTTC.

CDR3 region: CASSIDTGSQADTQYF. For the CDR3, the DNA is TGTGCCAGTAGTATAGACACGGGATCCCAAGCAGATACGCAGTATTTT. The rearrangement uses TRBV19 and TRBJ2-3; a possible D gene is TRBD2 (5 bases). Germline V gene data show CDR1 as LNHDA and CDR2 as SQIVND (reference sequence). The V gene lost 0 bases and the J gene lost 4 bases, with 14 bases spanning the gap. The CDR3 extends over 16 amino acids.

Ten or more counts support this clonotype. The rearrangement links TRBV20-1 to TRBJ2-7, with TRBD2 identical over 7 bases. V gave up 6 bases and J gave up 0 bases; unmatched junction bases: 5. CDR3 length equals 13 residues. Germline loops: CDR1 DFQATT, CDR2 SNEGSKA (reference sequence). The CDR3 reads CSALADSSYEQYF. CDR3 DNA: TGCAGTGCCCTAGCGGATAGCTCCTACGAGCAGTACTTC.

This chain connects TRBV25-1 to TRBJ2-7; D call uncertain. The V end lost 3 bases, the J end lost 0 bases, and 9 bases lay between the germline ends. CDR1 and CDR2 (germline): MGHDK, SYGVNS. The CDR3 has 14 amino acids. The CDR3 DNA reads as TGTGCCAGCAGTGATGAGAGGTCCTCCTACGAGCAGTACTTC. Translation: CASSDERSSYEQYF.

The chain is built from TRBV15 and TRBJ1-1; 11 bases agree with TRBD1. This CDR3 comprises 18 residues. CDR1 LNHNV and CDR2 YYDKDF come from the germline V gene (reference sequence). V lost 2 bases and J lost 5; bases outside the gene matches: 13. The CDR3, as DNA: TGTGCCACCAGCAGACCATTTCCGGGACAGGGGGGGGTTACTGAAGCTTTCTTT. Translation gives CATSRPFPGQGGVTEAFF.

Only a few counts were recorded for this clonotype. CDR3 residues: CASASRLDQPQHF. The CDR3 DNA reads as TGTGCCAGTGCTTCCCGGCTGGATCAGCCCCAGCATTTT. The chain recombines TRBV19 with TRBJ1-5; D not resolved. This CDR3 contains 13 residues. Germline V gives CDR1 LNHDA, CDR2 SQIVND (reference sequence). V shed 8 bases and J shed 5 bases, with 13 bases lying between them. Full variable domain (missing parts from reference TRBV19 and TRBJ1-5): DGGITQSPKYLFRKEGQNVTLSCEQNLNHDAMYWYRQDPGQGLRLIYYSQIVNDFQKGDIAEGYSVSREKKESFPLTVTSAQKNPTAFYLCASASRLDQPQHFGDGTRLSIL.

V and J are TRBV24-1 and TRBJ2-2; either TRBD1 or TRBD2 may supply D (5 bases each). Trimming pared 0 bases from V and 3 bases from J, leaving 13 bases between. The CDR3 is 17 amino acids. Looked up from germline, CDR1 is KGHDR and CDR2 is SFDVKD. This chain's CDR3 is CATSDLSMRGDTGELFF. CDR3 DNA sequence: TGTGCCACCAGTGATTTGAGCATGCGAGGGGACACCGGGGAGCTGTTTTTT.

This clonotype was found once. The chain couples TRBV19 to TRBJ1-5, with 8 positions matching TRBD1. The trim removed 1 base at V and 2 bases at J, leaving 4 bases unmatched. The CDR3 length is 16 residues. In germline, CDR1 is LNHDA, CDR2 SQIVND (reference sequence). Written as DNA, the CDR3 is TGTGCCAGTAGTATAGGGACAGGGTACGGCAATCAGCCCCAGCATTTT. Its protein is CASSIGTGYGNQPQHF.

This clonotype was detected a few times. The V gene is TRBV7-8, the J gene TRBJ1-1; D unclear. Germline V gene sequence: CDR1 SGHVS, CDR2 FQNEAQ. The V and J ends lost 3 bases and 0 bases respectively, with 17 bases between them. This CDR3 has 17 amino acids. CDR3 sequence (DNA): TGTGCCAGCAGCTTTGTACAACTCGGTTCTATGAACACTGAAGCTTTCTTT. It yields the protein CASSFVQLGSMNTEAFF.

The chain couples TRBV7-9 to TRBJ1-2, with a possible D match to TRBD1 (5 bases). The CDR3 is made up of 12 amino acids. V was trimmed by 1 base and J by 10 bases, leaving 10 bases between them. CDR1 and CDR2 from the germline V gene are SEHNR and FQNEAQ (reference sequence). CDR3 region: CASSLGRADYTF. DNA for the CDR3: TGTGCCAGCAGCTTAGGCAGGGCTGACTACACCTTC.

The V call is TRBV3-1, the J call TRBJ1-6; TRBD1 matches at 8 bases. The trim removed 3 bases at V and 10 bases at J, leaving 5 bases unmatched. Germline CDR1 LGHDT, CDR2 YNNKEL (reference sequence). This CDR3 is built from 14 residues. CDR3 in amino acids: CASSHGTGRSPLHF. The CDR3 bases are TGTGCCAGCAGCCATGGGACAGGTCGATCACCCCTCCACTTT.

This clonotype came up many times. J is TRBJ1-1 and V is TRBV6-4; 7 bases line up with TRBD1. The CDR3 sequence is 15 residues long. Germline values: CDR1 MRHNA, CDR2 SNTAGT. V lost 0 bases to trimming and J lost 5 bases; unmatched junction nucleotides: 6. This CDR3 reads CASSDSGGGATEAFF. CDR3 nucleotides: TGTGCCAGCAGTGACTCAGGAGGGGGCGCGACTGAAGCTTTCTTT.

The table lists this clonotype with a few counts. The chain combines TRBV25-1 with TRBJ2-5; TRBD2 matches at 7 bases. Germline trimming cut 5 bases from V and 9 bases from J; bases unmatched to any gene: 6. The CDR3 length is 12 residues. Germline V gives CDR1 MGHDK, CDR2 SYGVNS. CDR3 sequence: CASSLGGGAQYF. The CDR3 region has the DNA TGTGCCAGCAGTCTTGGGGGGGGGGCCCAGTACTTC.